Listed below are T cell receptor beta chains from one sample, sequenced in a study of T cells in Graves' hyperthyroidism and ophthalmopathy. TCRdb passed the multiplex PCR reads through MiXCR, listing each CDR3 protein once. The top ten clones hold 25% to 30% of a sample with about 400,000 distinct CDR3 sequences, about an eighth of them seen once. What was sequenced was blood. The receptors were gathered from a man aged 45 to 65 with Graves' ophthalmopathy. Each CDR3 is given with its conserved first and last residue. D genes are given only for firm matches. Clone size is shown for a subset of rows, as once, few, many or a class of expanded clone.

. TRBJ1-2 TRBV12-3/TRBV12-4 many TGTGCCAGCAGTTTTAAGGGGACTAGGGGCTACACCTTC CASSFKGTRGYTF
. TRBJ2-1 TRBV3-1 many TGTGCCAGCAGCCAAGATTCGGTCTCCTACAATGAGCAGTTCTTC CASSQDSVSYNEQFF
TRBD2 TRBJ2-1 TRBV7-9 few TGTGCCAGCAGCTCGGGACTAGCGGAGAACAATGAGCAGTTCTTC CASSSGLAENNEQFF
. TRBJ2-3 TRBV18 many TGTGCCAGCTCACCAGAAAGTGGGTCTACGCAGTATTTT CASSPESGSTQYF
. TRBJ2-2 TRBV30 many TGTGCCTGGAGTTTACGCTTTGGGGGGGAGCTGTTTTTT CAWSLRFGGELFF
TRBD1 TRBJ1-5 TRBV7-9 few TGTGCCAGCAGCGAAGGGACAGTTAGCAATCAGCCCCAGCATTTT CASSEGTVSNQPQHF
. TRBJ1-4 TRBV5-1 many TGCGCCAGCAGCGGGGAATCGGTTGGAAAACTGTTTTTT CASSGESVGKLFF
TRBD2 TRBJ2-5 TRBV2 many TGTGCCAGCAGGGAGGGGCGGGGGGTGTGGACCCAGTACTTC CASREGRGVWTQYF
. TRBJ2-7 TRBV5-8 many TGTGCCAGCAGCTCTGTCAGGGACGAGCAGTACTTC CASSSVRDEQYF
. TRBJ1-2 TRBV30 many TGTGCCTGGAGTGCTCAAGGTTATGGCTACACCTTC CAWSAQGYGYTF
. TRBJ2-7 TRBV6-1 . TGTGCCAGCGGGGTGCGTGGGTACGAGCAGTACTTC CASGVRGYEQYF
. TRBJ2-1 TRBV7-9 . TGTGCCAGCAGGACTGGGGGCGATGAGCAGTTCTTC CASRTGGDEQFF
TRBD2 TRBJ2-1 TRBV5-1 . TGCGCCAGCAGCGCGGGGACTAGCAATCGCCATGAGCAGTTCTTC CASSAGTSNRHEQFF
TRBD1 TRBJ2-7 TRBV7-9 many TGTGCCAGCAGCTTTGAGGACAGGGCCGAGCAGTACTTC CASSFEDRAEQYF
. TRBJ1-2 TRBV7-9 . TGTGCCAGCAGCTTGGGGGCCGACGGTGGCTACACCTTC CASSLGADGGYTF
TRBD2 TRBJ2-7 TRBV28 many TGTGCCAGCAGTTTAAGCAGCGGGAGATCCGAGCAGTACTTC CASSLSSGRSEQYF
TRBD1 TRBJ2-1 TRBV11-1 . TGTGCCAGCAGCTCAGGACAGGGGGACTACAATGAGCAGTTCTTC CASSSGQGDYNEQFF
. TRBJ2-5 TRBV18 many TGTGCCAGCTCAGTGCATAGGAAAGAGACCCAGTACTTC CASSVHRKETQYF
. TRBJ1-1 TRBV5-1 . TGCGCCAGCAGCAGGGACCCGGTTAACGCTGGAGCTTTCTTT CASSRDPVNAGAFF
. TRBJ2-1 TRBV11-3 many TGTGCCAGCAGCTTTGGAGACAATGAGCAGTTCTTC CASSFGDNEQFF
. TRBJ2-7 TRBV3-1 many TGTGCCAGCAGCCAAGATCGCCAGACCGAGCAGTACTTC CASSQDRQTEQYF
. TRBJ2-1 TRBV9 few TGTGCCAGCAGCGAGACTCACGGGGATGAGCAGTTCTTC CASSETHGDEQFF